The clone carrying this T cell receptor (beta chain) has a single count. The CDR3 spans 15 residues. The germline gives CDR1 LNHDA, CDR2 SQIVND (reference sequence). Trimming stripped 3 bases from V and 2 bases from J, with 11 bases between. This specimen comes from a study of blood T cell repertoires in COVID-19. Across the whole study: Spain, Italy and the United States supplied samples that represented acute and convalescent COVID-19. Nucleic acid was either cDNA or gDNA, and it came from T cells, B-cell-depleted T cells, or PBMCs.

Seattle participants joined during active infection and were tracked over time. As handled by the study authors: Amplification of reference gene primers provided the estimated nucleated cell counts. The table came from immunoSEQ multiplex PCR; TCRdb's copy has only in-frame clones and leaves some out. V and J calls and clone size are as listed in that table; D and trimming were resolved from the DNA. The table records more than 200,000 clones, approximately 90% of them present only once. This chain connects TRBV19 to TRBJ1-5; D is unclear. The source material was peripheral blood. The sequence was collected from a man aged 50 to 59 with COVID-19, enrolled during active disease. The CDR3 loop reads CASSMRGDGNQPQHF. The CDR3, as DNA: TGTGCCAGTAGTATGCGGGGTGATGGCAATCAGCCCCAGCATTTT.